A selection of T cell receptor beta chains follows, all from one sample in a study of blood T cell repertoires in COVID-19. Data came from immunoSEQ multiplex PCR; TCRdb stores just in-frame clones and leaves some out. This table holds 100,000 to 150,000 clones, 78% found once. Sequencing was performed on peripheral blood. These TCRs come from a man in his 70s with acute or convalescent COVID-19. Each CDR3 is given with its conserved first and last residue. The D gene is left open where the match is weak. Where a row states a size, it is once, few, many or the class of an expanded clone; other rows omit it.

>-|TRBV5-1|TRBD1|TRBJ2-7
TGCGCCAGCAGCTTCACAGGGGGCTCTTACGAGCAGTACTTC
CASSFTGGSYEQYF
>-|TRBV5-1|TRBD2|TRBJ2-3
TGCGCCAGCAGCCTTAGCGGGGGGGTTGAAGATACGCAGTATTTT
CASSLSGGVEDTQYF
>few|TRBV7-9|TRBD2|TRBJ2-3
TGTGCCAGCAGCCTGACTAGCGGGGGGGCCGGTGATACGCAGTATTTT
CASSLTSGGAGDTQYF
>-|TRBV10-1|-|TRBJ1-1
TGCGCCAGCAGTGAAGAGGGATGGGGTTTCTTT
CASSEEGWGFF
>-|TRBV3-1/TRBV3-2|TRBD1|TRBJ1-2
TGTGCCAGCAGCCAAGATGGGGCCGGGACAGGGAGTTATGGCTACACCTTC
CASSQDGAGTGSYGYTF
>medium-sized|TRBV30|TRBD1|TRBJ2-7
TGTGCCTGGAGACCCAAAAGGACAGGGACTTACGAGCAGTACTTC
CAWRPKRTGTYEQYF
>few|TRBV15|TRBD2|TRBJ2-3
TGTGCCACCAGCACTAGCGGACGCACAGATACGCAGTATTTT
CATSTSGRTDTQYF
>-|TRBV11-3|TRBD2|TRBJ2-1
TGTGCCAGCAGCTTGGGTCCCCGGGGGGGCACCTACAATGAGCAGTTCTTC
CASSLGPRGGTYNEQFF
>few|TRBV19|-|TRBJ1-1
TGTGCCAGTAGAAAGACAGGAAACACTGAAGCTTTCTTT
CASRKTGNTEAFF
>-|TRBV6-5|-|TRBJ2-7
TGTGCCAGCAAGTTTTCAGGGTCGGGCGAGCAGTACTTC
CASKFSGSGEQYF
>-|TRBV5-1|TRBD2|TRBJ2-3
TGCGCCAGCAGCTTAGAAATTAGCGGGGTTTCAGATACGCAGTATTTT
CASSLEISGVSDTQYF
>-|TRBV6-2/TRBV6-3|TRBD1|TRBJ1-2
TGTGCCAGCAGCGAGACAGGGACATACGGTTACTATGGCTACACCTTC
CASSETGTYGYYGYTF
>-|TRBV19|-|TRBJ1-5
TGTGCCAGTAGCCTAGACGGGCAGGGTGGTCAGCCCCAGCATTTT
CASSLDGQGGQPQHF
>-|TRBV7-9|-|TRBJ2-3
TGTGCCAGCAGCCCCCCGGGGGCAGATACGCAGTATTTT
CASSPPGADTQYF
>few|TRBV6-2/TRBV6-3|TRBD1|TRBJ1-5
TGTGCCAGCAGTTTTACCAGGGGGCGAGCGAAGCCCCAGCATTTT
CASSFTRGRAKPQHF
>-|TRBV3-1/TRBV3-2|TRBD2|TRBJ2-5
TGTGCCAGCAGCCTTGCAAACCGGGACTACAGAGAGACCCAGTACTTC
CASSLANRDYRETQYF
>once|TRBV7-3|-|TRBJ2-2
TGTGCCAGCAGCTTAGCAGGGGCCTATGGGACCGGGGAGCTGTTTTTT
CASSLAGAYGTGELFF
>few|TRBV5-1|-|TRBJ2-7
TGCGCCAGCAGCTTACAGGTTGGCTACGAGCAGTACTTC
CASSLQVGYEQYF
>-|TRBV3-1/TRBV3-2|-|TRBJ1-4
TGTGCCAGCAGCCAAGACCAGAACACAAATGAAAAACTGTTTTTT
CASSQDQNTNEKLFF
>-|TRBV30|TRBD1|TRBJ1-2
TGTGCCTGGAGTACCAACCGGGACAGGGCTAACTATGGCTACACCTTC
CAWSTNRDRANYGYTF
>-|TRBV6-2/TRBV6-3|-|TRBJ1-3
TGTGCCAGCAGTTATGTTACCGGGAGGACAAGAAACACCATATATTTT
CASSYVTGRTRNTIYF
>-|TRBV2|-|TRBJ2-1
TGTGCCAGCAGTGAGAGTTATGAGCAGTTCTTC
CASSESYEQFF
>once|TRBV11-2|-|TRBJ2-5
TGTGCCAGCAGCTCCCATCGGGAGACCCAGTACTTC
CASSSHRETQYF
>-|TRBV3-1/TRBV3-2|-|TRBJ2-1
TGTGCCAGCAGCCGAGAAGGACTTTCCTACAATGAGCAGTTCTTC
CASSREGLSYNEQFF
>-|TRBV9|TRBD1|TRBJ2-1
TGTGCCAGCAGCGTAGGAATAAAAGGACAGGGAGTGAATGAGCAGTTCTTC
CASSVGIKGQGVNEQFF
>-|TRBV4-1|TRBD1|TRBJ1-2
TGCGCCAGCAGCCCCGCGGGACAGGGTATCTATGGCTACACCTTC
CASSPAGQGIYGYTF
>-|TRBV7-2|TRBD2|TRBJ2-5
TGTGCCAGCAGCTTACAGCGGGGCCAAGAGACCCAGTACTTC
CASSLQRGQETQYF
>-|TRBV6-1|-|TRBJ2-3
TGTGCCAGCAGTGATGGGCTGAGCACAGATACGCAGTATTTT
CASSDGLSTDTQYF
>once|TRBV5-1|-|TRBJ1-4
TGCGCCAGCAGCGCGACATCACGCACCAGTGAAAAACTGTTTTTT
CASSATSRTSEKLFF
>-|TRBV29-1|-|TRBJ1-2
TGCAGCGTTGGAAGCGTGGCAGGGAAATCCAGCTACACCTTC
CSVGSVAGKSSYTF
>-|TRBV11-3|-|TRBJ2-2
TGTGCCAGCAGCCTCGCGAATAGTCCCGGGGAGCTGTTTTTT
CASSLANSPGELFF
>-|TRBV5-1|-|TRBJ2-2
TGCGCCAGCAGCTCCCTTCCCACTGATACCGGGGAGCTGTTTTTT
CASSSLPTDTGELFF
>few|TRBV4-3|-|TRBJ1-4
TGCGCCAGCAGCCAAGACCCGCGGGGGGCGGGACTGTTTTTT
CASSQDPRGAGLFF
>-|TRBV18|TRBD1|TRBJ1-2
TGTGCCAGCTCATCGGGACAGGGGACGAGGGGCTACACCTTC
CASSSGQGTRGYTF
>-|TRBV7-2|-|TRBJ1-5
TGTGCCAGCAGCGATCGGTCTCAGCCCCAGCATTTT
CASSDRSQPQHF